This TCR beta chain was retrieved from a study of OX40 agonist ivuxolimab in advanced cancers. Overall study: A diagnosis of hepatocellular carcinoma, melanoma, renal cell or head and neck cancer was present in dose-escalation patients.

Clones were read by immunoSEQ multiplex PCR, and TCRdb kept only the in-frame ones, dropping some. The sample shows about 22,000 clones, less than 90% of them seen only once. Study-wide findings and caveats: In general, CD8+ T cells held more expanded clones than CD4+ did, on average.

Trimming took 5 bases from V and 4 from J, leaving 12 bases between them. Germline V gene lookup returns CDR1 SGHTA and CDR2 FQGNSA. The CDR3 consists of 13 residues. Points on this clone: Antigen unknown.

The sequence was collected from an adult with an advanced solid tumor such as melanoma, head and neck, liver or kidney cancer. The sequenced sample was CD4+ or CD8+ T cells sorted from blood, obtained in a trial of the OX40 agonist ivuxolimab. This chain joins TRBV7-2 and TRBJ2-7; TRBD2 is a possible D gene (6 bases). The CDR3: CASSTTLAYEQYF. CDR3 nucleotide sequence: TGTGCCAGCAGCACGACTCTAGCGTACGAGCAGTACTTC.